This TCR beta chain was profiled in a study of technical replicates of blood from a handful of donors. Profiled with immunoSEQ multiplex PCR; TCRdb holds only in-frame clones, not every one. The table includes roughly 50,000 clones, 80% to 95% detected once. The junction had 3 bases not matched to a gene; V was cut back by 5 bases and J by 6 bases. The CDR3 consists of 13 residues. Germline values: CDR1 SGHTA, CDR2 FQGTGA. The sequencing sample was made of PBMCs. This TCR derives from a human donor in good health. Some clones in this sample may be carry-over from other donors' samples. The rearrangement links TRBV7-3 to TRBJ2-1; 8 nucleotides align to TRBD2. CDR3 nucleotide sequence: TGTGCCAGCAGCCCAGGGACTAGCAATGAGCAGTTCTTC. Its protein product is CASSPGTSNEQFF.